These 29 T cell receptor beta chains were all obtained from the same sample, sequenced in a study of shared clonotypes between healthy human individuals. Positive CCR7 selection of CD45RO-negative cells yielded the naive CD8 cells, and terminally differentiated effector memory CD45RA+ cells were excluded. TCRdb's copy holds only in-frame clones and misses some; the assay was immunoSEQ multiplex PCR. The sample has around 640,000 clones, about 96% seen once. The material sequenced was naive CD8+ T cells sorted from blood. The receptors were sampled from a woman aged 25 to 45 in good health.

V gene TRBV28 combines with J gene TRBJ2-7; a weak D match, TRBD1 (6 bases). V lost 6 bases to trimming and J lost 0 bases, with 21 bases between them. The CDR3 runs to 17 residues. The germline CDR1 and CDR2 sequences are MDHEN and SYDVKM. CDR3 sequence reads: CASSVPGHILSSYEQYF. DNA of the CDR3: TGTGCCAGCAGCGTCCCGGGACACATATTAAGCTCCTACGAGCAGTACTTC. Full variable domain (missing parts from reference TRBV28 and TRBJ2-7): DVKVTQSSRYLVKRTGEKVFLECVQDMDHENMFWYRQDPGLGLRLIYFSYDVKMKEKGDIPEGYSVSREKKERFSLILESASTNQTSMYLCASSVPGHILSSYEQYFGPGTRLTVT.

There are a few counts of this clone. The chain is built from TRBV5-5 and TRBJ2-2; no firm D call. Trimming removed 2 bases at V and 6 bases at J, with 2 bases between. This CDR3 is 11 amino acids long. In germline, CDR1 is SGHKS, CDR2 YYEKEE (reference sequence). The CDR3 spells CASSLSGELFF. CDR3 coding DNA: TGTGCCAGCAGCTTATCCGGGGAGCTGTTTTTT.

The J gene is TRBJ2-1, the V gene TRBV28; tentative D call: TRBD1 (5 bases). The CDR3 has 14 amino acids. Trimming removed 5 bases from V and 3 bases from J, with 11 bases in between. The germline gives CDR1 MDHEN, CDR2 SYDVKM. Written as DNA, the CDR3 is TGTGCCAGCAGTGTCAGTCAGGGCTACAATGAGCAGTTCTTC. Protein product: CASSVSQGYNEQFF.

V and J are TRBV20-1 and TRBJ2-1, with 7 bases lining up with TRBD1. Germline V gene data show CDR1 as DFQATT and CDR2 as SNEGSKA (reference sequence). This CDR3 contains 10 residues. V was clipped by 7 bases and J by 6 bases; unmatched bases: 0. The CDR3 nucleotides read TGCAGTGAGGGGGCCAATGAGCAGTTCTTC. Its protein is CSEGANEQFF.

The chain has TRBV28 and TRBJ2-5; D possibly corresponds to TRBD2 (6 bases). This CDR3 is built from 18 residues. V lost 0 bases and J lost 2, with 19 bases in between. Germline lookup yields CDR1 MDHEN and CDR2 SYDVKM. This CDR3 reads CASSLWAGKIKFQETQYF. Here the CDR3 DNA reads TGTGCCAGCAGTTTATGGGCGGGAAAAATAAAATTTCAAGAGACCCAGTACTTC.

This clone is a singleton in its sample. The rearrangement uses TRBV5-1 and TRBJ2-1, with TRBD2 identical over 15 bases. Germline CDR1 and CDR2: SGHRS and YFSETQ. The V and J ends lost 4 bases and 8 bases, in that order; junction bases with no gene match: 7. The CDR3 extends over 16 amino acids. In DNA, the CDR3 is TGCGCCAGCAGCCCCCGGACTAGCGGGAGGGGAGATGAGCAGTTCTTC. Translated: CASSPRTSGRGDEQFF. Combining the CDR3 with reference TRBV5-1 and TRBJ2-1 gives the whole variable domain KAGVTQTPRYLIKTRGQQVTLSCSPISGHRSVSWYQQTPGQGLQFLFEYFSETQRNKGNFPGRFSGRQFSNSRSEMNVSTLELGDSALYLCASSPRTSGRGDEQFFGPGTRLTVL.

V is TRBV6-1 and J is TRBJ2-7, with TRBD2 matching over 8 bases. V lost 0 bases to trimming and J lost 3 bases; unmatched junction nucleotides: 7. The germline V gene encodes CDR1 MNHNS and CDR2 SASEGT. The length of the CDR3 is 16 residues. This chain's CDR3 is CASSEAMSSGFYEQYF. The CDR3 coding sequence is TGTGCCAGCAGTGAAGCGATGTCTAGCGGGTTCTACGAGCAGTACTTC.

The chain has TRBV13 and TRBJ2-1; D gene uncertain. CDR3 length equals 12 residues. The V gene lost 5 bases and the J gene lost 0 bases, with 2 bases spanning the gap. Germline-derived CDR1 and CDR2 are PRHDT and FYEKMQ (reference sequence). CDR3 in DNA: TGTGCCAGCAGCCACTCCTACAATGAGCAGTTCTTC. It specifies CASSHSYNEQFF.

V is TRBV7-2 and J is TRBJ2-1; D is unclear. Germline V gives CDR1 SGHTA, CDR2 FQGNSA. With 2 bases removed from V and 2 bases from J, the gap between germline ends came to 10 bases. The CDR3 sequence is 15 residues long. CDR3 bases: TGTGCCAGCAGCTTAAATGCCGATACCTACAATGAGCAGTTCTTC. It specifies CASSLNADTYNEQFF.

The rearrangement joins TRBV29-1 to TRBJ1-2; the D is unclear. Per the germline V gene, CDR1 is SQVTM and CDR2 is ANQGSEA. The CDR3 covers 13 residues. Between the trimmed V and J ends, which lost 6 bases and 0 bases, there was a span of 11 bases. CDR3 amino acids: CSVVEGANYGYTF. CDR3 sequence (DNA): TGCAGCGTGGTAGAAGGCGCTAACTATGGCTACACCTTC.

Only one count was recorded for this clone. The same CDR3 can be traced to other DNA sequences in this sample. V is TRBV6-5 and J is TRBJ2-1; the D is unclear. V was shortened by 2 bases and J by 7 bases, with 3 bases between the two germline ends. The CDR3 sequence is 11 residues long. Germline V gene sequence: CDR1 MNHEY, CDR2 SVGAGI. The CDR3, as DNA: TGTGCCAGCAGTTACCAAAATGAGCAGTTCTTC. The encoded protein is CASSYQNEQFF.

This chain joins TRBV4-1 and TRBJ2-7, with D tentatively TRBD1 (6 bases). The length of the CDR3 is 15 residues. Trimming stripped 3 bases from V and 0 bases from J, with 12 bases between. Germline assignment: CDR1 MGHRA and CDR2 YSYEKL. The chain's CDR3 is CASSHPHRDSYEQYF. In DNA form, the CDR3 reads TGCGCCAGCAGCCACCCGCACAGGGACTCCTACGAGCAGTACTTC.

The chain joins TRBV6-5 to TRBJ2-7, with TRBD2 matching 8 bases. This CDR3 spans 16 amino acids. With 0 bases clipped from V and 0 bases from J, the junction kept 4 bases outside the gene matches. Germline V gives CDR1 MNHEY, CDR2 SVGAGI. For the CDR3, the DNA is TGTGCCAGCAGTTACTCACGGCGGGAGGCCTCCTACGAGCAGTACTTC. It is translated as CASSYSRREASYEQYF.

This rearrangement joins TRBV7-9 to TRBJ2-7; D may match TRBD1 or TRBD2 (6 bases each). The CDR3 spans 13 residues. V lost 3 bases to trimming and J lost 5 bases, with 11 bases between them. Germline V gives CDR1 SEHNR, CDR2 FQNEAQ (reference sequence). The chain's CDR3 is CASSLWGAHEQYF. CDR3 in DNA: TGTGCCAGCAGCTTGTGGGGGGCCCACGAGCAGTACTTC. Together with reference TRBV7-9 and TRBJ2-7, the CDR3 gives the full variable domain: DTGVSQNPRHKITKRGQNVTFRCDPISEHNRLYWYRQTLGQGPEFLTYFQNEAQLEKSRLLSDRFSAERPKGSFSTLEIQRTEQGDSAMYLCASSLWGAHEQYFGPGTRLTVT.

This clone is a singleton in its sample. The chain recombines TRBV2 with TRBJ2-3; D uncertain. Germline V gene sequence: CDR1 SNHLY, CDR2 FYNNEI. The CDR3 contains 15 residues. V dropped 5 bases and J dropped 0 bases, with 12 bases sitting between them. The CDR3 is CASSTTTASTDTQYF. As DNA, the CDR3 is TGTGCCAGCAGTACTACTACCGCTAGCACAGATACGCAGTATTTT.

The J gene is TRBJ2-7, the V gene TRBV29-1, with a possible D match to TRBD1 (7 bases). The CDR3 has 13 residues. CDR1 and CDR2 (germline): SQVTM, ANQGSEA. Trimming took off 6 bases at V and 3 bases at J, with 15 bases between the two ends. The CDR3 loop is CSVCTGDFYEQYF. As DNA, the CDR3 is TGCAGCGTGTGCACAGGGGACTTCTACGAGCAGTACTTC.

The chain has TRBV19 and TRBJ2-2; D not certain. The V end lost 8 bases, the J end lost 6 bases, and 4 bases lay between the germline ends. CDR3 size: 10 residues. Germline CDR1 LNHDA, CDR2 SQIVND (reference sequence). CDR3 nucleotide sequence: TGTGCCAGTTGGGCCGGGGAGCTGTTTTTT. It encodes CASWAGELFF.

This sequence joins TRBV7-9 and TRBJ2-3, with D possibly TRBD2 on 6 matching bases. The CDR3 has 17 amino acids. Trimming stripped 4 bases from V and 0 bases from J, with 17 bases between. CDR1 is SEHNR, CDR2 FQNEAQ, per germline (reference sequence). This CDR3 reads CASSYSSGPRSTDTQYF. The CDR3 region has the DNA TGTGCCAGCAGCTATTCGAGCGGGCCTCGAAGCACAGATACGCAGTATTTT.

The chain is built from TRBV14 and TRBJ2-5; the match to TRBD2 covers 9 bases. Trimming removed 2 bases from V and 5 bases from J; junction bases left unmatched: 18. In germline, CDR1 is SGHDN, CDR2 FVKESK. The CDR3 runs to 19 residues. CDR3 in DNA: TGTGCCAGCAGCCAAATAACGGGACTAGCAGACCTCGTTGTGGAGACCCAGTACTTC. Residues: CASSQITGLADLVVETQYF.

This chain joins TRBV6-1 and TRBJ2-5, with D possibly TRBD2 on 6 matching bases. The CDR3 consists of 12 residues. The V gene lost 1 base and the J gene lost 10 bases, with 10 bases spanning the gap. CDR1 and CDR2 from the germline V gene are MNHNS and SASEGT. The CDR3: CASSEGGENQYF. The CDR3 DNA is TGTGCCAGCAGTGAAGGGGGGGAAAACCAGTACTTC.

In regard to this clone: One junction end does not reproduce the germline sequence, and a read error may be involved. V usage is TRBV5-6 and J usage is TRBJ2-7, with TRBD2 matching over 7 bases. From germline, CDR1 is SGHDT and CDR2 YYEEEE. The CDR3 sequence is 11 residues long. The CDR3 nucleotides read TGTGCCAGCAGCTTGGGGCTAGCGGAGGCATTC. Encoded protein: CASSLGLAEAF.

The V and J genes are TRBV28 and TRBJ2-7; 9 bases are shared with TRBD1. CDR1 is MDHEN, CDR2 SYDVKM, per germline. J lost 0 bases, V lost 3 bases, and 3 bases had no gene match. The CDR3 covers 15 residues. For the CDR3, the DNA is TGTGCCAGCAGTTTTGGGACAGGGAGCTCCTACGAGCAGTACTTC. Its protein is CASSFGTGSSYEQYF.

Details on this clone: The same CDR3 can be traced to other DNA sequences in this sample. The genes are TRBV28 and TRBJ2-2, with D perhaps TRBD1 (6 bases). The CDR3 has 14 amino acids. V lost 5 bases, J lost 1 base, and 8 bases lay in between. CDR1 is MDHEN and CDR2 is SYDVKM in the germline V gene. The CDR3 loop is CASSLGGNTGELFF. The CDR3, as DNA: TGTGCCAGCAGTCTAGGGGGGAACACCGGGGAGCTGTTTTTT. The entire variable domain, with the rest obtained from reference TRBV28 and TRBJ2-2, is as follows: DVKVTQSSRYLVKRTGEKVFLECVQDMDHENMFWYRQDPGLGLRLIYFSYDVKMKEKGDIPEGYSVSREKKERFSLILESASTNQTSMYLCASSLGGNTGELFFGEGSRLTVL.

The chain carries TRBV9 and TRBJ2-2; D uncertain. This CDR3 contains 14 residues. CDR1 and CDR2 (germline): SGDLS, YYNGEE. V lost 4 bases and J 2 bases, leaving 9 bases between the germline ends. CDR3 sequence reads: CASSTNVNTGELFF. CDR3 DNA sequence: TGTGCCAGCAGCACAAACGTTAACACCGGGGAGCTGTTTTTT. The whole variable domain, remainder taken from reference TRBV9 and TRBJ2-2, is DSGVTQTPKHLITATGQRVTLRCSPRSGDLSVYWYQQSLDQGLQFLIQYYNGEERAKGNILERFSAQQFPDLHSELNLSSLELGDSALYFCASSTNVNTGELFFGEGSRLTVL.

This clone was counted between two and nine times. V gene TRBV9 combines with J gene TRBJ1-5; TRBD1 matches 9 bases. Trimming at V came to 3 bases and at J to 5 bases, leaving 0 bases not matched to a gene. CDR3 length: 13 amino acids. Germline V gene data show CDR1 as SGDLS and CDR2 as YYNGEE. CDR3 in amino acids: CASSGDRDQPQHF. CDR3 nucleotides: TGTGCCAGCAGCGGGGACAGGGATCAGCCCCAGCATTTT.

The J gene is TRBJ1-4, the V gene TRBV6-1, with D unclear. Trimming took 0 bases from V and 3 from J, leaving 14 bases between them. The CDR3 loop spans 17 amino acids. Looked up from germline, CDR1 is MNHNS and CDR2 is SASEGT. CDR3 DNA: TGTGCCAGCAGTGAAGCGGGAATGATGAGGCCTAATGAAAAACTGTTTTTT. Its protein product is CASSEAGMMRPNEKLFF.

J is TRBJ2-7 and V is TRBV6-5, with 7 bases fitting TRBD1. CDR3 size: 14 residues. The trim removed 6 bases at V and 4 bases at J, leaving 9 bases unmatched. CDR1 and CDR2 (germline): MNHEY, SVGAGI. CDR3 bases: TGTGCCAGCAGGCCTAAGTACAGGGGATACGAGCAGTACTTC. This encodes CASRPKYRGYEQYF.

This clone was counted once. This sequence joins TRBV6-4 and TRBJ2-7, with TRBD1 matching 11 bases. The V gene's germline CDR1 is MRHNA and CDR2 SNTAGT. V lost 3 bases to trimming and J lost 0 bases; unmatched junction nucleotides: 4. The CDR3 contains 16 residues. CDR3 loop: CASSERDRGVSYEQYF. Here the CDR3 DNA reads TGTGCCAGCAGTGAGCGGGACAGGGGGGTCTCCTACGAGCAGTACTTC.

The J gene is TRBJ2-6, the V gene TRBV19; 8 bases match TRBD1. V lost 1 base and J lost 0; bases outside the gene matches: 11. Germline-derived CDR1 and CDR2 are LNHDA and SQIVND (reference sequence). The CDR3 has 20 amino acids. This chain's CDR3 is CASSIVEGTGWYSGANVLTF. The CDR3 DNA is TGTGCCAGTAGTATAGTTGAGGGGACAGGATGGTACTCTGGGGCCAACGTCCTGACTTTC.